What follows is one T cell receptor beta chain and its context. The CDR3 spans 15 residues. The V segment lost 8 bases and the J segment 0 bases; nucleotides outside the gene matches: 9. CDR1 SNHLY and CDR2 FYNNEI come from the germline V gene. This sample stems from a study of cytomegalovirus exposure and HLA in healthy donors. The PCR contained 60 Vbeta and 13 Jbeta primers. Clones were read by immunoSEQ multiplex PCR, and TCRdb kept only the in-frame ones, dropping some. This sample contains 150,000 or so clones. This chain links TRBV2 with TRBJ2-7; TRBD1 aligns across 8 bases. This receptor was taken from a man younger than 35 in good health and CMV-seronegative. The sequenced material came from PBMCs. The CDR3 here is CASWDPGTGSYEQYF. The CDR3, as DNA: TGTGCCAGCTGGGACCCCGGGACAGGCTCCTACGAGCAGTACTTC.